Listed below are T cell receptor beta chains from one sample, sequenced in a study of post-analysis software for immune sequencing data. TCRdb independently ran MiXCR on the PCR reads; one entry per CDR3 protein. The table has 350,000 to 450,000 distinct CDR3 sequences, approximately 42% seen once. The sequenced sample was blood. These receptors all come from a girl aged 2-9 years with multiple sclerosis. The CDR3 runs from the conserved cysteine through the conserved F or W. The D gene is left open where the match is weak. Part of the rows lack a size; the others show once, few, many or a class for expanded clones.

CDR3 | DNA | V | D | J | size
CSASNGRRANEQFF | TGCAGTGCTAGTAACGGGAGGAGAGCAAATGAGCAGTTCTTC | TRBV20-1 | TRBD2 | TRBJ2-1 | few
CASSPGDRSEFF | TGTGCCAGCTCACCAGGCGACAGATCGGAGTTCTTC | TRBV18 | . | TRBJ2-1 | .
CASTSLGWGVNNEQFF | TGTGCCAGCACCTCCCTAGGATGGGGGGTGAACAATGAGCAGTTCTTC | TRBV5-6 | . | TRBJ2-1 | .
CSVEGSSGGNIQYF | TGCAGCGTTGAGGGATCTTCGGGGGGAAACATTCAGTACTTC | TRBV29-1 | TRBD2 | TRBJ2-4 | few
CAIQWEEGYNEQFF | TGTGCCATCCAATGGGAGGAGGGTTACAATGAGCAGTTCTTC | TRBV10-3 | . | TRBJ2-1 | .
CASSADSNQPQHF | TGTGCCAGCAGCGCGGACAGCAATCAGCCCCAGCATTTT | TRBV7-9 | . | TRBJ1-5 | .
CATSRELKGYEQYF | TGTGCCACCAGCAGGGAACTGAAGGGCTACGAGCAGTACTTC | TRBV15 | . | TRBJ2-7 | .
CASSLATTFESNEQFF | TGTGCCAGCAGCTTAGCGACTACCTTCGAGAGCAATGAGCAGTTCTTC | TRBV7-9 | . | TRBJ2-1 | .
CASSLVSGCQETQYF | TGCGCCAGCAGCTTGGTTTCAGGGTGCCAAGAGACCCAGTACTTC | TRBV5-1 | . | TRBJ2-5 | .
CSVVRPPYEQFF | TGCAGCGTTGTTAGGCCCCCGTATGAGCAGTTCTTC | TRBV29-1 | . | TRBJ2-1 | few
CASSNRAGVTADTQYF | TGTGCCAGTAGTAACCGAGCGGGAGTGACTGCAGATACGCAGTATTTT | TRBV19 | TRBD2 | TRBJ2-3 | .